Listed below are T cell receptor beta chains from one sample, sequenced in a study of T cell changes during pregnancy in multiple sclerosis. The data were produced by immunoSEQ multiplex PCR, yet TCRdb's version contains in-frame clones alone and is incomplete. Here the sample spans tens of thousands of clones, 92% being singletons. The material was peripheral blood, obtained in the first trimester of pregnancy. Every receptor here comes from a female donor with multiple sclerosis, enrolled in a pregnancy study. Both conserved end residues are part of each CDR3. A D gene is named only where the DNA matches it firmly. A clone size is listed for some rows: how often the clone was seen (once, few, many), or a class if it is expanded.

>TRBV7-9|.|TRBJ2-6|TRBD1
TGTGCCAGCAGCGCTACTCGGGACAGGGGCTCTGGGGCCAACGTCCTGACTTTC
CASSATRDRGSGANVLTF
>TRBV11-3|.|TRBJ2-3|TRBD2
TGTGCCAGCAGCTTACGGGGGGGGCTCGGCACAGATACGCAGTATTTT
CASSLRGGLGTDTQYF
>TRBV19|.|TRBJ2-5|TRBD2
TGTGCCAGTAACCCTAGCGGGAGACGGGAGACCCAGTACTTC
CASNPSGRRETQYF
>TRBV21-1|.|TRBJ1-5|.
TGTGCCAGCAGCACTGGAAGAATCAGGACAGATAGCAATCAGCCCCAGCATTTT
CASSTGRIRTDSNQPQHF
>TRBV19|.|TRBJ1-3|TRBD1
TGTGCCTCGGACAGGGGTGGCTCTGGAAACACCATATATTTT
CASDRGGSGNTIYF
>TRBV28|.|TRBJ2-7|TRBD2
TGTGCCAGCAGTCATAGCGGGAGGAACGAGCAGTACTTC
CASSHSGRNEQYF
>TRBV11-3|.|TRBJ2-2|TRBD2
TGTGCCAGCAGCACCCGGGGGGGGAACACCGGGGAGCTGTTTTTT
CASSTRGGNTGELFF
>TRBV7-2|.|TRBJ2-1|.
TGTGCCAGCAGCCCTATTAACCGGGGTCCCGGAGGCAATGAGCAGTTCTTC
CASSPINRGPGGNEQFF
>TRBV7-9|.|TRBJ1-1|.
TGTGCCAGCAGCTTAGGGATATCTAGGGAAGCTTTCTTT
CASSLGISREAFF
>TRBV7-9|once|TRBJ2-7|TRBD2
TGTGCCAGCAGCTTGACTAGCGGGAGAGAGCAGTACTTC
CASSLTSGREQYF
>TRBV5-1|.|TRBJ2-5|.
TGCGCCAGCACGGGGACTCTCCAAGAGACCCAGTACTTC
CASTGTLQETQYF
>TRBV2|.|TRBJ2-1|TRBD2
TGTGCCAGCAGTGATCTTGGACTAGCAAGGGAGCAGTTCTTC
CASSDLGLAREQFF
>TRBV5-4|.|TRBJ2-5|TRBD2
TGTGCCAGCAGCTTGCCCGAGGCACTAGCGGGACGACAAGAGACCCAGTACTTC
CASSLPEALAGRQETQYF
>TRBV7-9|.|TRBJ2-3|TRBD2
TGTGCCAGCAGCCCAAGCGGGAGGACAGATACGCAGTATTTT
CASSPSGRTDTQYF
>TRBV28|.|TRBJ2-7|.
.
CASSSSGRRYEQYF
>TRBV20-1|.|TRBJ2-5|TRBD1
TGCAGTGCTGACAGGGGAGAGACCCAGTACTTC
CSADRGETQYF
>TRBV5-5|.|TRBJ1-6|TRBD1
TGTGCCAGCAGCCTCACAGGGGGGGATAGTAATTCACCCCTCCACTTT
CASSLTGGDSNSPLHF
>TRBV7-2|.|TRBJ2-3|TRBD2
TGTGCCAGCCACCCTAGCGGGTCTCTCGCAGATACGCAGTATTTT
CASHPSGSLADTQYF
>TRBV29-1|.|TRBJ2-2|TRBD1
TGCAGCGTTGAAGAGGTTGACAGGGGATTAACCGGGGAGCTGTTTTTT
CSVEEVDRGLTGELFF
>TRBV13|.|TRBJ2-7|TRBD2
TGTGCCAGCAGCTTAGGCCCCCGGGAGGTCTCCTCCTACGAGCAGTACTTC
CASSLGPREVSSYEQYF
>TRBV7-9|.|TRBJ2-3|TRBD1
TGTGCCAGCAGCCACCGGGACAGGGGGATTGTAGATACGCAGTATTTT
CASSHRDRGIVDTQYF
>TRBV15|.|TRBJ2-6|TRBD1
TGTGCCACCAGCCCGGGACAGTTCTCTGGGGCCAACGTCCTGACTTTC
CATSPGQFSGANVLTF
>TRBV6-6|.|TRBJ2-2|.
TGTGCCAGCAGGGGGGAGGGGGACACCGGGGAGCTGTTTTTT
CASRGEGDTGELFF
>TRBV18|.|TRBJ1-4|TRBD1
TGTGCCAGCTCACTGGGACAGGGCGAAAAACTGTTTTTT
CASSLGQGEKLFF
>TRBV29-1|once|TRBJ2-2|.
TGCAGCGTTGAGATTGGGGGGATTAGGAACACCGGGGAGCTGTTTTTT
CSVEIGGIRNTGELFF
>TRBV9|.|TRBJ1-3|TRBD1
TGTGCCAGCAGCGTAGGACAGGGTGGGGGAAACACCATATATTTT
CASSVGQGGGNTIYF
>TRBV10-2|.|TRBJ2-1|.
TGCGCCAGCAGTACTAGCTCTACCTACAATGAGCAGTTCTTC
CASSTSSTYNEQFF
>TRBV7-8|.|TRBJ1-1|.
TGTGCCAGCAGCTTACCTATACAGGGAGAAGCTTTCTTT
CASSLPIQGEAFF
>TRBV2|.|TRBJ2-3|TRBD1
TGTGCCAGCAGTTTAAAGACAGGGGGAACAGATACGCAGTATTTT
CASSLKTGGTDTQYF
>TRBV14|.|TRBJ1-4|TRBD1
TGTGCCAGCAGCCAGCAGACAGGGTGGGGTGAAAAACTGTTTTTT
CASSQQTGWGEKLFF
>TRBV7-3|.|TRBJ2-6|TRBD1
TGTGCCAGCGCCGGGACAGGGTCTGGGGCCAACGTCCTGACTTTC
CASAGTGSGANVLTF
>TRBV7-2|.|TRBJ2-1|TRBD2
TGTGCCAGCAGCTTAGCGGGACTAGCGGCCCTTGGGAATGAGCAGTTCTTC
CASSLAGLAALGNEQFF
>TRBV19|.|TRBJ1-2|.
TGTGCCAGTACCAATACGCGCTATGGCTACACCTTC
CASTNTRYGYTF
>TRBV7-6|.|TRBJ2-1|TRBD1
TGTGCCAGCAGCGGACAGGTATCCTCCTACAATGAGCAGTTCTTC
CASSGQVSSYNEQFF
>TRBV2|.|TRBJ2-1|TRBD2
TGTGCCAGCACCACGACGCCCCGCCTAGCGGTCTCCTACAATGAGCAGTTCTTC
CASTTTPRLAVSYNEQFF
>TRBV28|.|TRBJ1-5|.
TGTGCCAGCAGGGGGGGGCTCAATAGCAATCAGCCCCAGCATTTT
CASRGGLNSNQPQHF
>TRBV7-9|.|TRBJ2-6|.
TGTGCCAGCAGCTTACCTGGCGGCTCTGGGGCCAACGTCCTGACTTTC
CASSLPGGSGANVLTF
>TRBV27|medium-sized|TRBJ2-7|TRBD2
TGTGCCAGCCATACTCTAACTAGCGGGAGCTACGAGCAGTACTTC
CASHTLTSGSYEQYF
>TRBV9|.|TRBJ2-7|.
TGTGCCAGCAGCTCCCCAGACAGCTACGAGCAGTACTTC
CASSSPDSYEQYF
>TRBV4-3|.|TRBJ2-6|.
TGCGCCAGCAGCCAAGATTGGACAGCCCAAGCTGGGGCCAACGTCCTGACTTTC
CASSQDWTAQAGANVLTF
>TRBV9|.|TRBJ2-5|.
TGTGCCAGCAGCGTAGGAGGGGAGACCCAGTACTTC
CASSVGGETQYF
>TRBV9|.|TRBJ2-1|TRBD2
TGTGCCAGCAGCGAACTAGCGGGAGGCAATAAGCAGTTCTTC
CASSELAGGNKQFF
>TRBV5-6|.|TRBJ2-7|TRBD2
TGTGCCAGCAGCTTAGCGGGAGCCCCTTTCTACGAGCAGTACTTC
CASSLAGAPFYEQYF
>TRBV5-1|.|TRBJ1-1|.
TGCGCCAGCAGCTTCAGACAGACCCAGAACACTGAAGCTTTCTTT
CASSFRQTQNTEAFF
>TRBV9|.|TRBJ2-7|TRBD2
TGTGCCAGCAGCGTAGTTAGTGGCGGGAGTTCCGAGCAGTACTTC
CASSVVSGGSSEQYF
>TRBV7-9|once|TRBJ1-1|TRBD1
TGTGCCAGCAGCCCGACAGGGGATGGGATGAACACTGAAGCTTTCTTT
CASSPTGDGMNTEAFF
>TRBV7-9|.|TRBJ2-7|.
TGTGCCAGCAGCTTAGCACAGGCTGGTATTGATGAGCAGTACTTC
CASSLAQAGIDEQYF
>TRBV28|.|TRBJ2-7|.
TGTGCCAGCAGTTCTACAGAGATCCCGAACTCCTACGAGCAGTACTTC
CASSSTEIPNSYEQYF
>TRBV19|once|TRBJ1-2|.
TGTGCCGTGAGATCTGATCGGAGTGGCTACACCTTC
CAVRSDRSGYTF
>TRBV6-1|.|TRBJ1-2|.
TGTGCCAGCAGTGAAGCTGGGGGGGAATATGGCTACACCTTC
CASSEAGGEYGYTF
>TRBV7-7|.|TRBJ2-1|TRBD2
TGTGCTAGCAGCCGGACTAGAGACAATGAGCAGTTCTTC
CASSRTRDNEQFF
>TRBV19|.|TRBJ1-1|TRBD1
TGTGCCAGTACCGGACAGGGAGGGAACACTGAAGCTTTCTTT
CASTGQGGNTEAFF
>TRBV5-1|.|TRBJ2-1|.
TGCGCCAGCAGCTCCGCTACGAGGAATCTCTACAATGAGCAGTTCTTC
CASSSATRNLYNEQFF
>TRBV5-8|.|TRBJ2-2|.
TGTGCCAGCAGCTTGACTAACACCGGGGAGCTGTTTTTT
CASSLTNTGELFF
>TRBV15|.|TRBJ2-7|.
TGTGCCACCAGCAGAGACGCAGGGACCTACGAGCAGTACTTC
CATSRDAGTYEQYF
>TRBV27|.|TRBJ2-7|.
TGTGCCAGCAGTGCAGGATACTCCTACGAGCAGTACTTC
CASSAGYSYEQYF
>TRBV18|.|TRBJ2-7|TRBD2
TGTGCCAGCTCCAGGGGACTAGCGAGCATCTACGAGCAGTACTTC
CASSRGLASIYEQYF
>TRBV27|.|TRBJ2-7|.
TGTGCCAGCAGCAGGCGGGCTGCCTCCTACGAGCAGTACTTC
CASSRRAASYEQYF
>TRBV25-1|.|TRBJ2-2|.
TGTGCCAGCAGTGAATCTAGATTCACCGGGGAGCTGTTTTTT
CASSESRFTGELFF
>TRBV14|.|TRBJ1-2|.
TGTGCCAGCAGCCGCACGGCAGGGGTTAACTATGGCTACACCTTC
CASSRTAGVNYGYTF